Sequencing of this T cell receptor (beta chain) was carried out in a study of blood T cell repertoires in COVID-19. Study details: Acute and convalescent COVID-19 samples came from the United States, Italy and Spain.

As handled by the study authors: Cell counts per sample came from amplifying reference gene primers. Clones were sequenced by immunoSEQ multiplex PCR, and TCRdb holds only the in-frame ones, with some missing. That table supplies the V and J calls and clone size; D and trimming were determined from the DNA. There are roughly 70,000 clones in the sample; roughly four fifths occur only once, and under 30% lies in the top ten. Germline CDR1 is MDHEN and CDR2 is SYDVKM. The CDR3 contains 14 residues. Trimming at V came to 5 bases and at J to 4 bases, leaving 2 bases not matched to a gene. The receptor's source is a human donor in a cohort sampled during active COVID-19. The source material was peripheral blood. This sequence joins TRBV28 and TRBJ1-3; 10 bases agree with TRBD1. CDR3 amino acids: CASSDRGPGNTIYF. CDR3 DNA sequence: TGTGCCAGCAGTGACAGGGGGCCGGGAAACACCATATATTTT.